Listed below are T cell receptor beta chains from one sample, sequenced in a study of blood T cell repertoires in COVID-19. Libraries were prepared by immunoSEQ multiplex PCR; TCRdb keeps only in-frame clonotypes and omits some of them. The profile covers roughly 150,000 clones, with more than 85% appearing a single time and 2% to 3% taken by the ten largest. The sample was peripheral blood. The receptor source for this set is a woman older than 75 with COVID-19, enrolled during active disease. The conserved cysteine and the conserved F or W are not part of the CDR3 here.

TRBV5-1,11,TRBJ1-5,ASSLGDNQPQH
TRBV10-3,14,TRBJ2-6,AISDSTGTGANVLT
TRBV3-1/TRBV3-2,14,TRBJ2-7,ASSQSLGLAYDEQY
TRBV4-1,12,TRBJ1-2,ASSQDRGGYGYT
TRBV7-2,13,TRBJ2-7,ASSLIQGYAYEQY
TRBV2,14,TRBJ2-1,ASREAGGIGYNEQF
TRBV4-1,12,TRBJ1-6,ASSLGRLDSPLH
TRBV25-1,15,TRBJ1-6,ASSEQFPGFDNSPLH
TRBV3-1/TRBV3-2,15,TRBJ2-1,ASSTTISGVSYNEQF
TRBV6-4,17,TRBJ2-1,ASRGLAGAPISSYNEQF
TRBV6-2/TRBV6-3,14,TRBJ2-4,ASSHTSGLAKNIQY
TRBV3-1/TRBV3-2,9,TRBJ1-4,ASTGGEKLF
TRBV28,10,TRBJ2-7,ASSSNNYEQY
TRBV7-8,12,TRBJ2-2,ASSLGLATGELF
TRBV5-4,12,TRBJ1-2,ASSFPGANYGYT
TRBV11-2,11,TRBJ2-5,ASSLNRVETQY
TRBV5-1,14,TRBJ1-6,ASSLGAGQYNSPLH
TRBV27,12,TRBJ1-1,ASSLGSPNTEAF
TRBV7-9,13,TRBJ1-2,ASSLERQGLYGYT
TRBV28,11,TRBJ1-2,ASIRTESYGYT